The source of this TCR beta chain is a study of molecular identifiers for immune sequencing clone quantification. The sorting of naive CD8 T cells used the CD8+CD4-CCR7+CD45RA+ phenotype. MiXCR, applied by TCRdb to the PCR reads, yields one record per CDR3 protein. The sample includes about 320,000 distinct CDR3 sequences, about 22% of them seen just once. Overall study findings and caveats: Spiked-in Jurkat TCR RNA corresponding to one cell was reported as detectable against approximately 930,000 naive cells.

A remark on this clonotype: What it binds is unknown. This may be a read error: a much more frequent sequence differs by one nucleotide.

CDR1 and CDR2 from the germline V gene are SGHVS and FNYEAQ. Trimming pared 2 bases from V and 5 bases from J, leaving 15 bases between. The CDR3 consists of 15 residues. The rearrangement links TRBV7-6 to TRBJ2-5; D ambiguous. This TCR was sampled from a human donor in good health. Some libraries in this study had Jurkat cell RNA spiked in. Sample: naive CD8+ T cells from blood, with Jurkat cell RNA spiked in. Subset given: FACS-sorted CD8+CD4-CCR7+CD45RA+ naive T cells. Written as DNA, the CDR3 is TGTGCCAGCAGCTTAACCCTCGGCCCTCATGAGACCCAGTACTTC. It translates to CASSLTLGPHETQYF.